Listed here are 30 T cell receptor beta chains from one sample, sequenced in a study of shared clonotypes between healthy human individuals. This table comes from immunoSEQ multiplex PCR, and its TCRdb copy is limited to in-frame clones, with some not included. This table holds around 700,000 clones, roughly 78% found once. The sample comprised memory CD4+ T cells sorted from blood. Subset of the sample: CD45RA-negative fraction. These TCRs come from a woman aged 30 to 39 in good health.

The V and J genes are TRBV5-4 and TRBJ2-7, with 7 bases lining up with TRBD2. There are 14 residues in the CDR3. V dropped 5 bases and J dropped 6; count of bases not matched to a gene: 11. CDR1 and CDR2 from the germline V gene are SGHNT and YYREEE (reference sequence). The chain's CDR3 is CASSSSGKGLEQYF. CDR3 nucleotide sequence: TGTGCCAGCAGTTCGAGCGGGAAGGGTCTCGAGCAGTACTTC.

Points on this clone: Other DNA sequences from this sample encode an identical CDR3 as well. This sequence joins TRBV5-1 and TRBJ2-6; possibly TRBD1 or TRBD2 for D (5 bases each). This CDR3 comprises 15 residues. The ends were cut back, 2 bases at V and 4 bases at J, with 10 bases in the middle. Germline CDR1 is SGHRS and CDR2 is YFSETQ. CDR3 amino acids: CASSLSGTGANVLTF. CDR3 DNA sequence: TGCGCCAGCAGCTTATCTGGGACCGGGGCCAACGTCCTGACTTTC.

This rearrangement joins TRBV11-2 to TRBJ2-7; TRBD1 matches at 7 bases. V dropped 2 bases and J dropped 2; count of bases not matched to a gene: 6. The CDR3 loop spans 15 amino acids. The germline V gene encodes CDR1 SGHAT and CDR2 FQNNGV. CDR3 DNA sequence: TGTGCCAGCAGCTTAACGGGACAGCCCACCTACGAGCAGTACTTC. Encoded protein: CASSLTGQPTYEQYF. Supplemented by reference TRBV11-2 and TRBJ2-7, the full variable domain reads EAGVAQSPRYKIIEKRQSVAFWCNPISGHATLYWYQQILGQGPKLLIQFQNNGVVDDSQLPKDRFSAERLKGVDSTLKIQPAKLEDSAVYLCASSLTGQPTYEQYFGPGTRLTVT.

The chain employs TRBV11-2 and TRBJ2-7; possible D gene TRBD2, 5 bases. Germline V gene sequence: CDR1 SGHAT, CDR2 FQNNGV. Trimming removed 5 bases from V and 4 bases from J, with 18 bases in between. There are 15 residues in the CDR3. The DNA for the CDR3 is TGTGCCAGCAGCCGGGAAGGCGATGTGTATTACGAGCAGTACTTC. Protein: CASSREGDVYYEQYF.

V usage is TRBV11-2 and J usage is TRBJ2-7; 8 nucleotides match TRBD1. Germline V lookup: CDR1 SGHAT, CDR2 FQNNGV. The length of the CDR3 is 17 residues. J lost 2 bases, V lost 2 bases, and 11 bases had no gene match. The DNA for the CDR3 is TGTGCCAGCAGCTTAACGGTCAGGACAGGGCCTGCCTACGAGCAGTACTTC. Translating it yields CASSLTVRTGPAYEQYF.

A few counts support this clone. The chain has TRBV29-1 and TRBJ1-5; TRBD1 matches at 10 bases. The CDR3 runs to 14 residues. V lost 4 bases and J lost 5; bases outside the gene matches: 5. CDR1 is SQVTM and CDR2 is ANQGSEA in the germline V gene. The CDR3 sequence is CSVGNGQGDQPQHF. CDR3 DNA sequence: TGCAGCGTTGGAAACGGACAGGGGGATCAGCCCCAGCATTTT.

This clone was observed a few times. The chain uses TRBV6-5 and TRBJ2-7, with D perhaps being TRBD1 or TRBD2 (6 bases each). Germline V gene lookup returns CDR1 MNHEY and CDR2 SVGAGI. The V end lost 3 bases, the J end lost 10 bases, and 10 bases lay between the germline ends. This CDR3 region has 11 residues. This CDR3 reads CASSYGGGQYF. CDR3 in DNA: TGTGCCAGCAGTTATGGAGGGGGACAGTACTTC.

The CDR3 sequence is CASSLSEGGEQYF. The CDR3, as DNA: TGCGCCAGCAGCTTGAGTGAGGGGGGCGAGCAGTACTTC. The gene calls are TRBV5-1 and TRBJ2-7; D possibly matches TRBD1 or TRBD2 (6 bases each). Looked up from germline, CDR1 is SGHRS and CDR2 is YFSETQ. There are 13 residues in the CDR3. The V gene lost 1 base and the J gene lost 6 bases, with 11 bases spanning the gap. Complete variable domain (other parts from reference TRBV5-1 and TRBJ2-7): KAGVTQTPRYLIKTRGQQVTLSCSPISGHRSVSWYQQTPGQGLQFLFEYFSETQRNKGNFPGRFSGRQFSNSRSEMNVSTLELGDSALYLCASSLSEGGEQYFGPGTRLTVT.

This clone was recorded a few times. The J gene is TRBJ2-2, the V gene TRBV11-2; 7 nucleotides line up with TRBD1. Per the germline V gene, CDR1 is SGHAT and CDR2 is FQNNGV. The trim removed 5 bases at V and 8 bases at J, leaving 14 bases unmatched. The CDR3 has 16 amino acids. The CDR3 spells CASSRRQGRSLGELFF. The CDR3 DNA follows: TGTGCCAGCAGCCGTCGACAGGGAAGGTCGTTGGGGGAGCTGTTTTTT.

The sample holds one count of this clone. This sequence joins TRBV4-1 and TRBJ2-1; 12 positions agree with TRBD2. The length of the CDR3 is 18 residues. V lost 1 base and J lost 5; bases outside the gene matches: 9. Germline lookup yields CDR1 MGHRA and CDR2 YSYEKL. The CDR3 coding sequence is TGCGCCAGCAGCCAAGTAATTTTTCGGACTAGCGGGAACAATGAGCAGTTCTTC. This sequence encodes CASSQVIFRTSGNNEQFF.

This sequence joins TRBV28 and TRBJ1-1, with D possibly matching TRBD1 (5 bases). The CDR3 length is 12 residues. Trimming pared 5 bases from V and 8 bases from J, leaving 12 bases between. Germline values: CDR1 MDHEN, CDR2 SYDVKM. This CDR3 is CASSVRVAEAFF. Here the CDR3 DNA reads TGTGCCAGCAGTGTCAGGGTGGCGGAAGCTTTCTTT.

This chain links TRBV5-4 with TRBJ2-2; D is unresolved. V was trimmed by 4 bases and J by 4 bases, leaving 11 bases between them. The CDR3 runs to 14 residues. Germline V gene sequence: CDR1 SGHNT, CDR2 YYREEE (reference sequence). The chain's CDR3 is CASSAERTTGELFF. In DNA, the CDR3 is TGTGCCAGCAGCGCCGAGCGTACCACCGGGGAGCTGTTTTTT.

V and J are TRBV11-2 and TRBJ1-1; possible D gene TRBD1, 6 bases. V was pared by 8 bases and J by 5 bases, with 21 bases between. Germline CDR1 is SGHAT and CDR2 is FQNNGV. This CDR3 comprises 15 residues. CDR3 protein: CASGRGTGVKTEAFF. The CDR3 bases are TGTGCCAGCGGTAGGGGGACGGGGGTTAAGACTGAAGCTTTCTTT.

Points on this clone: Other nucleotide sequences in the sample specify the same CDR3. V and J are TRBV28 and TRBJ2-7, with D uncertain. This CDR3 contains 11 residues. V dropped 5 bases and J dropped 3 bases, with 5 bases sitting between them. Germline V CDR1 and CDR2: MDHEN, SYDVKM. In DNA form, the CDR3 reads TGTGCCAGCAGTATCTACTACGAGCAGTACTTC. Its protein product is CASSIYYEQYF.

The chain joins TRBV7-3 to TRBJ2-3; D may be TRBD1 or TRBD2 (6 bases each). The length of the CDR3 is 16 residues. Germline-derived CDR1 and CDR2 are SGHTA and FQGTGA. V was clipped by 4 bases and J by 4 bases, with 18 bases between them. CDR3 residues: CASSSGAAYGADTQYF. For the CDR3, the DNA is TGTGCCAGCAGCTCGGGGGCGGCTTACGGGGCAGATACGCAGTATTTT.

CDR3 DNA sequence: TGTGCCAGCTCACCACCCAGCCGGCAACAGGGTACTGAAGCTTTCTTT. Encoded protein: CASSPPSRQQGTEAFF. The chain links TRBV18 to TRBJ1-1, with a weak D call TRBD1 (6 bases). Trimming took 0 bases from V and 5 from J, leaving 16 bases between them. CDR3 length: 16 amino acids. The germline V gene has CDR1 KGHSH and CDR2 LQKENI.

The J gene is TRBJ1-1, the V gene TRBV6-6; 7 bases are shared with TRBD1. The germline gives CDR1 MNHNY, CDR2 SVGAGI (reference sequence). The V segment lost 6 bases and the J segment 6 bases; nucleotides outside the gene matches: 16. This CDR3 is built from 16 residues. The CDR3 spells CASSGTGEGAVAEAFF. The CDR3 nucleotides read TGTGCCAGCAGCGGCACCGGGGAGGGGGCCGTGGCTGAAGCTTTCTTT.

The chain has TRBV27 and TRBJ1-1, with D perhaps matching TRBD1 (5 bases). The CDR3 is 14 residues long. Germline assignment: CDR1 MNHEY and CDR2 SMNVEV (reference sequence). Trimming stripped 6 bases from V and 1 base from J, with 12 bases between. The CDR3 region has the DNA TGTGCCAGCAGCCCGATGAGGGGGAACACTGAAGCTTTCTTT. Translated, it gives CASSPMRGNTEAFF.

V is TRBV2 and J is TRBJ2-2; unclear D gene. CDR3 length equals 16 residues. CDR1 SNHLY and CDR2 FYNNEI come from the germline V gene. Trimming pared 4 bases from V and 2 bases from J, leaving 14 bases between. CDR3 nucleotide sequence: TGTGCCAGCAGTGTTGAGAGACCGGGCAACACCGGGGAGCTGTTTTTT. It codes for CASSVERPGNTGELFF.

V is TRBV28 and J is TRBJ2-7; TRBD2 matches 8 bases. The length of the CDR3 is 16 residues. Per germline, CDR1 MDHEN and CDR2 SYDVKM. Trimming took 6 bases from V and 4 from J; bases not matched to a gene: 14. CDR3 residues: CASSRHQGAGAYEQYF. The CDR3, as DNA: TGTGCCAGCAGCCGCCATCAAGGAGCGGGAGCTTACGAGCAGTACTTC.

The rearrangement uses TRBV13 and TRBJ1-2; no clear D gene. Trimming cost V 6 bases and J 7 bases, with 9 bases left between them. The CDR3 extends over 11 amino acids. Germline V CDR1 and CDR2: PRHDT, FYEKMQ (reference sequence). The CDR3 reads CASSDITGYTF. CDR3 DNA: TGTGCCAGCAGTGATATTACTGGCTACACCTTC.

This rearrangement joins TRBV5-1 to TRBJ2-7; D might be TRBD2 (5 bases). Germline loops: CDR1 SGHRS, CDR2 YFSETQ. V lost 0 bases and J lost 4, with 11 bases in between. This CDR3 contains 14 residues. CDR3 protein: CASSLEDFGYEQYF. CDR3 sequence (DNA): TGCGCCAGCAGCTTGGAGGACTTTGGGTACGAGCAGTACTTC.

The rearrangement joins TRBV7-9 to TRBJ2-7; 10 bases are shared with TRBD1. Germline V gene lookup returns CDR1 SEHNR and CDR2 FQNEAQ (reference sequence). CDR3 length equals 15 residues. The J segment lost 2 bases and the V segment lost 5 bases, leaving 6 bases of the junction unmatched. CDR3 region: CASSKTGGSTYEQYF. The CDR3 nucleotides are TGTGCCAGCAGCAAGACAGGGGGCTCTACCTACGAGCAGTACTTC.

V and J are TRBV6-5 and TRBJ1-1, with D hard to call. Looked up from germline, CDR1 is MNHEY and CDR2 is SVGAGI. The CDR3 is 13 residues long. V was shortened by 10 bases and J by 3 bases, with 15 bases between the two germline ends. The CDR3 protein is CAITTRWDTEAFF. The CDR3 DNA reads TGTGCCATCACTACGAGGTGGGACACTGAAGCTTTCTTT.

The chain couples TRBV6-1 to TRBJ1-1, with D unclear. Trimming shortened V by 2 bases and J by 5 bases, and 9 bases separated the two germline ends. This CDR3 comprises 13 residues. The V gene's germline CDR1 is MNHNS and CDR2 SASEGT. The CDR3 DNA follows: TGTGCCAGCAGTGAAAGTAGATGGACTGAAGCTTTCTTT. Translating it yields CASSESRWTEAFF.

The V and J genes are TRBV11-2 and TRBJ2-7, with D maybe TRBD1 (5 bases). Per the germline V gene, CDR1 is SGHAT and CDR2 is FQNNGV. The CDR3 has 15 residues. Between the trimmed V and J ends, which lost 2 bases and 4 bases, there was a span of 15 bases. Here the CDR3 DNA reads TGTGCCAGCAGCTTAAAGCTTGGGCAGGGATACGAGCAGTACTTC. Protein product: CASSLKLGQGYEQYF.

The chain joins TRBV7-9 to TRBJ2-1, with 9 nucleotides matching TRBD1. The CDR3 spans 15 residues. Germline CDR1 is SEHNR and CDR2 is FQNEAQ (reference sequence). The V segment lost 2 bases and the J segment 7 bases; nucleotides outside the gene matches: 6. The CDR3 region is CASSLYRGLSNEQFF. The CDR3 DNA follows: TGTGCCAGCAGCTTATACAGGGGGCTAAGTAATGAGCAGTTCTTC.

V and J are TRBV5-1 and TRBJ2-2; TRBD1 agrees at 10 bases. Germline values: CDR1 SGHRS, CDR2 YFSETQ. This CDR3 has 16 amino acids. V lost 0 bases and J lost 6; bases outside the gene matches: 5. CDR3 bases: TGCGCCAGCAGCTTGGAAATCGGACAGGGGGCCGGGGAGCTGTTTTTT. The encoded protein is CASSLEIGQGAGELFF. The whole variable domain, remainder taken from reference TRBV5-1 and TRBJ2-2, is KAGVTQTPRYLIKTRGQQVTLSCSPISGHRSVSWYQQTPGQGLQFLFEYFSETQRNKGNFPGRFSGRQFSNSRSEMNVSTLELGDSALYLCASSLEIGQGAGELFFGEGSRLTVL.

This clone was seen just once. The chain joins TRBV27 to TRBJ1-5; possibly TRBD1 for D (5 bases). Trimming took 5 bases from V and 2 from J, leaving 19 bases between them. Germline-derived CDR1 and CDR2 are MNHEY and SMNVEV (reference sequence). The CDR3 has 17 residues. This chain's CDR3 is CASSPPVGRKGNQPQHF. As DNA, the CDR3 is TGTGCCAGCAGTCCGCCGGTGGGGCGAAAGGGCAATCAGCCCCAGCATTTT.

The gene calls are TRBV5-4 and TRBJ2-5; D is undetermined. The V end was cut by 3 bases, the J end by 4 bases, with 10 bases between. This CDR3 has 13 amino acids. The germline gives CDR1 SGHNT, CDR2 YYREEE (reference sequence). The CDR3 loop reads CASSSNTVETQYF. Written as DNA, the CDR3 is TGTGCCAGCAGCTCGAACACCGTAGAGACCCAGTACTTC.